This TCR beta chain was observed in a study of T cell responses to AZD1222 COVID-19 vaccine. As for the study in general: Second-dose groups at about 4 or about 12 weeks were pooled.

The ends were cut back, 0 bases at V and 1 base at J, with 6 bases in the middle. Germline V gives CDR1 SGHNT, CDR2 YENEEA. The CDR3 length is 15 residues. This clone was recorded only once. Its antigen is unknown. The table came from immunoSEQ multiplex PCR; TCRdb's copy has only in-frame clones and leaves some out. The sample contains 100,000 or so clones, approximately 88% of which appear only once. General observations from the study: Clonal diversity was possibly underestimated, and white British individuals and females predominated among donors. In all cases, repertoires were sampled only after the peak T cell response. Distributed over spike, vaccine-associated CD4 TCRs predominated at 160-218 and 743-854.

The sample here was peripheral blood, taken on day 0 of AZD1222 vaccination. The chain employs TRBV11-3 and TRBJ2-2; no definite D call. The source of this sequence is an adult in good health. CDR3: CASSLDYGNTGELFF. DNA of the CDR3: TGTGCCAGCAGCTTAGATTACGGGAACACCGGGGAGCTGTTTTTT.